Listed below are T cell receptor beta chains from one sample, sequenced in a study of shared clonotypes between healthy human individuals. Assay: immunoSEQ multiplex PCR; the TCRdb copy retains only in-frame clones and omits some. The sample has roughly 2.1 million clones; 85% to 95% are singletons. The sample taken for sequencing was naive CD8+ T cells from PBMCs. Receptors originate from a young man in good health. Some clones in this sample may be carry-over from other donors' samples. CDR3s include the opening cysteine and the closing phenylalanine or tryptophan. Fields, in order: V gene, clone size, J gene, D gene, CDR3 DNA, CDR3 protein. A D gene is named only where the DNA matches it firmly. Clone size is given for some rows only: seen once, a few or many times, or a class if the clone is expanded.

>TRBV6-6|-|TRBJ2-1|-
TGTGCCAGCAGTTACTTTCGAGCGGTTTACTACAATGAGCAGTTCTTC
CASSYFRAVYYNEQFF
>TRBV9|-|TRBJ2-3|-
TGTGCCAGCAGCGTAGCGGACAGAGTTGCAGATACGCAGTATTTT
CASSVADRVADTQYF
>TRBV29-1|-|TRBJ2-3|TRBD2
TGCAGCGCCCTAGCGGAGAACACAGATACGCAGTATTTT
CSALAENTDTQYF
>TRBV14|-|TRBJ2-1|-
TGTGCCAGCAGCCAACTCAGCATCATCGGGATCGGCGGATTCTTC
CASSQLSIIGIGGFF
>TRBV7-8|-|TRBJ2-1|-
TGTGCCAGCAGTATTTCCGGGATCGTTGAGCAGTTCTTC
CASSISGIVEQFF
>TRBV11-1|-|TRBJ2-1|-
TGTGCCAGCAGCCCTTCCCGCTCGGGAGTCGATGAGCAGTTCTTC
CASSPSRSGVDEQFF
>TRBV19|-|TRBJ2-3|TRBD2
TGTGCCAGTAGTCTGGTAGCGGGAGTGGTAGATACGCAGTATTTT
CASSLVAGVVDTQYF
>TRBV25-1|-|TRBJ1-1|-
TGTGCCAGCAGTGAATTTCACGATCTGAACACTGAAGCTTTCTTT
CASSEFHDLNTEAFF
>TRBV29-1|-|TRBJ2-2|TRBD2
TGCAGCGTTGGACTAGCGGGAGGGGTTGGGGCCGGGGAGCTGTTTTTT
CSVGLAGGVGAGELFF
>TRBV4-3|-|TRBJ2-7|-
TGCGCCAGCAGCCCGAGATTCGGACGCAACTACGAGCAGTACTTC
CASSPRFGRNYEQYF
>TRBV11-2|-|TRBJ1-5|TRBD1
TGTGCCAGCAGCTTAGATTTGACAGGGAATCAGCCCCAGCATTTT
CASSLDLTGNQPQHF
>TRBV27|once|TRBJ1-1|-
TGTGCCAGCAGTTTATCGCGGGGCACTGAAGCTTTCTTT
CASSLSRGTEAFF
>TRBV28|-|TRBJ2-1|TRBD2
TGTGCCAGCAGTTTAATTGGGACTAGCGTAAACAATGAGCAGTTCTTC
CASSLIGTSVNNEQFF
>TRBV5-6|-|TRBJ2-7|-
TGTGCCAGCAGCTTCCCAGAATCAGAGGAGTACTTC
CASSFPESEEYF
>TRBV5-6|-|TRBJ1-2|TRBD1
TGTGCCAGCAGCTGGGACAGAAGTCCCTATGGCTACACCTTC
CASSWDRSPYGYTF
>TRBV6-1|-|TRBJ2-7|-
TGTGCCAGCATGATTCTCCCTGCGTGGGAGCAGTACTTC
CASMILPAWEQYF
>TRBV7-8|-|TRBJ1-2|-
TGTGCCAGCAGCTTAGTAGGGTTTAACTATGGCTACACCTTC
CASSLVGFNYGYTF
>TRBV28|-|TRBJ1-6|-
TGTGCCAGCAGTTTAGCCCTTTATAATTCACCCCTCCACTTT
CASSLALYNSPLHF
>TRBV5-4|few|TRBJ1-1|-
TGTGCCAGCAGCTTGGCCGGGAGGGGTGGCACTGAAGCTTTCTTT
CASSLAGRGGTEAFF
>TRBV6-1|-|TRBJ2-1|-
TGTGCCAGCAGTGAAGGGGCAGTCTCCTACAATGAGCAGTTCTTC
CASSEGAVSYNEQFF
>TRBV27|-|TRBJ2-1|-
TGTGCCAGCAGTTTAGTCGCTAGCACTGAGCAGTTCTTC
CASSLVASTEQFF
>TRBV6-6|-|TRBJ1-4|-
TGTGCCAGCAGTTACGTCCAGGGGGAAAAACTGTTTTTT
CASSYVQGEKLFF
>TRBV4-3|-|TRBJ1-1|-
TGCGCCAGCAGCCAAGTCCTCCGGGTGAACACTGAAGCTTTCTTT
CASSQVLRVNTEAFF
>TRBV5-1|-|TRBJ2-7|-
TGCGCCAGCAGCACCCGGGACCCCACCGACGAGCAGTACTTC
CASSTRDPTDEQYF
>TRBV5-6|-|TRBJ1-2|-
TGTGCCAGCAGCACCCACAGGGATCGTGGCTACACCTTC
CASSTHRDRGYTF
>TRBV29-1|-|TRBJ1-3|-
TGCAGCGTTGTGGTGTTTGCGGCTGGAAACACCATATATTTT
CSVVVFAAGNTIYF
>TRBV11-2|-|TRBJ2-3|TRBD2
TGTGCCAGCAGTCGCACGACTAGCGGGAACCCAGATACGCAGTATTTT
CASSRTTSGNPDTQYF
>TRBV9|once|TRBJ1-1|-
TGTGCCAGCAGCGTAGGGGTGAGCACTGTGTCTGAAGCTTTCTTT
CASSVGVSTVSEAFF
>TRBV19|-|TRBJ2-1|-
TGTGCCAGTAGTGCCGCGACAGGGTACAGCGGGAGTATCGGGAATGAGCAGTTCTTC
CASSAATGYSGSIGNEQFF
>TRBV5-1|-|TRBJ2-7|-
TGCGCCAGCAGCTCCGGTTACGAGCAGTACTTC
CASSSGYEQYF
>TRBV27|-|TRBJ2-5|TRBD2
TGTGCCAGCAAAGTACTAGCGGGAGGAGAGACCCAGTACTTC
CASKVLAGGETQYF
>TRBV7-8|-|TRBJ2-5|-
TGTGCCAGCAGCTTAGAGGGGCCACTGGAGACCCAGTACTTC
CASSLEGPLETQYF
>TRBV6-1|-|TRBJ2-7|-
TGTGCCAGCAGAGATTACGAGCAGTACTTC
CASRDYEQYF
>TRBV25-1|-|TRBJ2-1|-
TGTGCCAGCAGTGAATGGTCCAGCGTTGTCTTC
CASSEWSSVVF
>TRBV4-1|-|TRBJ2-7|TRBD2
TGCGCCAGCAGCCCCACCCCGGGGACTAGTCTCTACGAGCAGTACTTC
CASSPTPGTSLYEQYF
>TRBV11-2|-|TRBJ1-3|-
TGTGCCAGCAGCTTAGATCTTCCAGGGCACTACACCATATATTTT
CASSLDLPGHYTIYF
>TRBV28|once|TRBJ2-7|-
TGTGCCAGCACCCCACTCCCCCAGGGGTACGAGCAGTACTTC
CASTPLPQGYEQYF
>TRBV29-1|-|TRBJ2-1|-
TGCAGCGTTGATAGATACAATGAGCAGTTCTTC
CSVDRYNEQFF
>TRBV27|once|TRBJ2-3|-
TGTGCCAGCAGTTGGGGGGCAGATACGCAGTATTTT
CASSWGADTQYF
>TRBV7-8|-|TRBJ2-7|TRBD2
TGTGCCAGCAGCTTCGGGACTAGCTCCTACGAGCAGTGCTTC
CASSFGTSSYEQCF
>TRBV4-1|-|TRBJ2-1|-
TGCGCCAGCAGCCTCGTTTCCCTAAGCTCCTACAATGAGCAGTTCTTC
CASSLVSLSSYNEQFF
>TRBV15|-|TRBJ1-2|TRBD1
TGTGCCACCAGCAGAGACAGGGGGACCTATGGCTACACCTTC
CATSRDRGTYGYTF